The 5 T cell receptor beta chains below all came from one sample that was sequenced in a study of CD8+ T cells in alopecia areata. Isolated RNA was reverse transcribed into cDNA used as the sequencing template. TCRdb's table, derived via immunoSEQ multiplex PCR, lists solely in-frame clones and lacks some. The sample includes roughly 150,000 clones, less than 65% of them seen just once. The sample comprised CD8+ T cells sorted from blood. These receptors all stem from a human donor in good health.

The rearrangement links TRBV28 to TRBJ2-5; the D is unclear. The germline V and J ends were trimmed by 3 bases and 0 bases, with 8 bases remaining between them. The CDR3 is 14 residues long. The germline gives CDR1 MDHEN, CDR2 SYDVKM. The CDR3 coding sequence is TGTGCCAGCAGTTTTGCCAGCGACCAAGAGACCCAGTACTTC. It translates to CASSFASDQETQYF.

About this clone: The sample holds other DNA sequences that translate to the same CDR3. CDR3 sequence reads: CASSGGRQYYEQYF. The CDR3 nucleotides read TGTGCCAGCAGCGGCGGCAGGCAGTACTACGAGCAGTACTTC. This chain links TRBV2 with TRBJ2-7, with D hard to call. V was pared by 6 bases and J by 3 bases, with 15 bases between. The CDR3 is 14 residues long. Germline V gene data show CDR1 as SNHLY and CDR2 as FYNNEI.

This chain links TRBV7-9 with TRBJ2-7, with unresolved D. CDR3 size: 14 residues. CDR1 is SEHNR, CDR2 FQNEAQ, per germline (reference sequence). V lost 1 base to trimming and J lost 2 bases, with 9 bases between them. As DNA, the CDR3 is TGTGCCAGCAGCTTAGTCGGTGGAGCCTACGAGCAGTACTTC. Translated: CASSLVGGAYEQYF.

The V and J genes are TRBV27 and TRBJ2-7; 9 bases line up with TRBD2. This CDR3 region has 14 residues. Trimming removed 5 bases from V and 3 bases from J; junction bases left unmatched: 5. CDR1 is MNHEY, CDR2 SMNVEV, per germline (reference sequence). Written as DNA, the CDR3 is TGTGCCAGCAGTACTAGCGGGTCCTACTACGAGCAGTACTTC. This encodes CASSTSGSYYEQYF.

This chain uses TRBV19 with TRBJ2-5; D unresolved. Germline CDR1 reads LNHDA; CDR2 reads SQIVND (reference sequence). Trimming removed 3 bases at V and 0 bases at J, with 2 bases between. CDR3 length: 12 amino acids. CDR3 amino acids: CASSIYQETQYF. The CDR3 region has the DNA TGTGCCAGTAGTATCTACCAAGAGACCCAGTACTTC. Variable domain in full (rest from reference TRBV19 and TRBJ2-5): DGGITQSPKYLFRKEGQNVTLSCEQNLNHDAMYWYRQDPGQGLRLIYYSQIVNDFQKGDIAEGYSVSREKKESFPLTVTSAQKNPTAFYLCASSIYQETQYFGPGTRLLVL.